The clone carrying this T cell receptor (beta chain) has ten or more counts. It was with a sample-barcoded 5' primer and a J-beta primer mix that a second PCR of roughly 7 to 12 cycles was run. TCRdb re-derived calls from the 5' RACE reads in MiXCR, one entry per CDR3 protein. This sample yields approximately 490,000 distinct CDR3 sequences, of which 24% are seen a single time; 7.5% to 9% belongs to the top ten. This sample was taken from a study of blood T cells in healthy people across ages. Looked up from germline, CDR1 is DFQATT and CDR2 is SNEGSKA (reference sequence). This CDR3 is built from 14 residues. Trimming shortened V by 0 bases and J by 2 bases, and 10 bases separated the two germline ends. The sample also formed part of further work on T cells of mothers and their children.

The chain joins TRBV20-1 to TRBJ2-5, with no clear D. The TCR sequence derives from a boy aged 10-17 years in good health. The sequenced material came from blood. The CDR3 DNA follows: TGCAGTGCTAGAGAGCCCTACTTTCAAGAGACCCAGTACTTC. Amino acids: CSAREPYFQETQYF.